This is a list of T cell receptor beta chains from one sample in a study of blood T cell repertoires in COVID-19. Assay: immunoSEQ multiplex PCR; the TCRdb copy retains only in-frame clones and omits some. Of about 220,000 clones listed, roughly four fifths were seen once; the top ten hold about 3.2%. Sequencing was performed on PBMCs or T cells enriched from blood (not recorded which). The receptors derive from a woman aged 55-70 years who had recovered from COVID-19. The CDR3 runs from the conserved cysteine through the conserved F or W. The order of the fields is V gene, clone size, J gene, D gene, CDR3 protein, CDR3 DNA. The D gene is left open where the match is weak. A row's size may be missing; if present it is once, few, many or a size class.

v_call: TRBV19; clone_size: .; j_call: TRBJ1-4; d_call: .; cdr3_aa: CASSREARPTNEKLFF; cdr3_nt: TGTGCCAGTAGTAGGGAGGCCAGGCCAACTAATGAAAAACTGTTTTTT
v_call: TRBV4-2; clone_size: .; j_call: TRBJ2-1; d_call: TRBD2; cdr3_aa: CASSEGLAGVYEQFF; cdr3_nt: TGTGCCAGCAGCGAAGGACTAGCGGGAGTCTATGAGCAGTTCTTC
v_call: TRBV29-1; clone_size: .; j_call: TRBJ1-1; d_call: .; cdr3_aa: CSVTEPTAGARTEAFF; cdr3_nt: TGCAGCGTCACCGAACCAACAGCAGGGGCGCGAACTGAAGCTTTCTTT
v_call: TRBV6-5; clone_size: .; j_call: TRBJ2-1; d_call: .; cdr3_aa: CASRRDPYNEQFF; cdr3_nt: TGTGCCAGCCGGAGGGATCCCTACAATGAGCAGTTCTTC
v_call: TRBV9; clone_size: .; j_call: TRBJ1-6; d_call: TRBD1; cdr3_aa: CASSEYDRDRDSPLHF; cdr3_nt: TGTGCCAGCAGCGAGTACGATCGGGACAGAGATTCACCCCTCCACTTT
v_call: TRBV7-9; clone_size: .; j_call: TRBJ1-2; d_call: .; cdr3_aa: CASSLARTTNYGYTF; cdr3_nt: TGTGCCAGCAGCTTGGCCCGGACTACCAACTATGGCTACACCTTC
v_call: TRBV12-5; clone_size: .; j_call: TRBJ1-5; d_call: TRBD1; cdr3_aa: CASGTRQGSNQPQHF; cdr3_nt: TGTGCTAGTGGGACGAGACAGGGAAGCAATCAGCCCCAGCATTTT
v_call: TRBV12-3/TRBV12-4; clone_size: .; j_call: TRBJ1-2; d_call: .; cdr3_aa: CASSLNYGYTF; cdr3_nt: TGTGCCAGCAGCCTTAACTATGGCTACACCTTC
v_call: TRBV12-3/TRBV12-4; clone_size: .; j_call: TRBJ1-2; d_call: .; cdr3_aa: CASSLATEFGYTF; cdr3_nt: TGTGCCAGCAGTTTAGCCACAGAATTCGGCTACACCTTC
v_call: TRBV30; clone_size: few; j_call: TRBJ1-1; d_call: TRBD1; cdr3_aa: CAWSQGGEAFF; cdr3_nt: TGTGCCTGGAGTCAGGGGGGTGAAGCTTTCTTT
v_call: TRBV12-3/TRBV12-4; clone_size: .; j_call: TRBJ1-3; d_call: .; cdr3_aa: CASSFTGYTIYF; cdr3_nt: TGTGCCAGCAGTTTTACAGGATACACCATATATTTT
v_call: TRBV19; clone_size: .; j_call: TRBJ1-2; d_call: .; cdr3_aa: CATTRRGTYGYTF; cdr3_nt: TGTGCAACCACCCGTCGGGGGACCTATGGCTACACCTTC
v_call: TRBV10-3; clone_size: .; j_call: TRBJ2-2; d_call: TRBD2; cdr3_aa: CAISESLAGVSGELFF; cdr3_nt: TGTGCCATCAGTGAGTCCCTAGCGGGAGTATCAGGGGAGCTGTTTTTT
v_call: TRBV10-3; clone_size: .; j_call: TRBJ1-2; d_call: TRBD1; cdr3_aa: CAMKGTGGNYGYTF; cdr3_nt: TGTGCCATGAAAGGGACAGGGGGCAACTATGGCTACACCTTC
v_call: TRBV6-2/TRBV6-3; clone_size: .; j_call: TRBJ1-2; d_call: .; cdr3_aa: CASSYSPYDTYYGYTF; cdr3_nt: TGTGCCAGCAGTTACTCCCCCTACGATACCTACTATGGCTACACCTTC
v_call: TRBV7-9; clone_size: .; j_call: TRBJ2-1; d_call: TRBD2; cdr3_aa: CASSLPPGRSSYNEQFF; cdr3_nt: TGTGCCAGCAGCCTACCCCCCGGGAGGAGCTCCTACAATGAGCAGTTCTTC
v_call: TRBV5-1; clone_size: .; j_call: TRBJ2-5; d_call: .; cdr3_aa: CASSLTGVYETQYF; cdr3_nt: TGCGCCAGCAGCTTAACGGGAGTTTACGAGACCCAGTACTTC
v_call: TRBV7-9; clone_size: .; j_call: TRBJ1-2; d_call: .; cdr3_aa: CASSSNRALDYGYTF; cdr3_nt: TGTGCCAGCAGCTCTAACAGGGCCCTTGACTATGGCTACACCTTC
v_call: TRBV7-2; clone_size: once; j_call: TRBJ1-2; d_call: TRBD1; cdr3_aa: CASSLTGGLYGYTF; cdr3_nt: TGTGCCAGCAGCCTCACAGGGGGCCTCTATGGCTACACCTTC
v_call: TRBV7-2; clone_size: .; j_call: TRBJ1-3; d_call: .; cdr3_aa: CASSYQILRSSGNTIYF; cdr3_nt: TGTGCCAGCAGCTACCAAATCCTGAGGTCCTCTGGAAACACCATATATTTT
v_call: TRBV10-3; clone_size: .; j_call: TRBJ1-1; d_call: .; cdr3_aa: CAIRDRNLGNTEAFF; cdr3_nt: TGTGCCATCAGAGACAGAAATCTAGGGAACACTGAAGCTTTCTTT
v_call: TRBV10-1; clone_size: once; j_call: TRBJ1-1; d_call: .; cdr3_aa: CASSESGGTEAFF; cdr3_nt: TGCGCCAGCAGTGAGTCAGGGGGCACTGAAGCTTTCTTT
v_call: TRBV6-5; clone_size: .; j_call: TRBJ1-2; d_call: .; cdr3_aa: CASSLHGGNYGYTF; cdr3_nt: TGTGCCAGCAGCCTCCATGGAGGGAACTATGGCTACACCTTC
v_call: TRBV7-2; clone_size: .; j_call: TRBJ2-7; d_call: .; cdr3_aa: CASSPASAGSYEQYF; cdr3_nt: TGTGCCAGCAGCCCCGCTAGCGCCGGCTCCTACGAGCAGTACTTC
v_call: TRBV9; clone_size: .; j_call: TRBJ1-1; d_call: TRBD1; cdr3_aa: CASSATGGAGAEAFF; cdr3_nt: TGTGCCAGCAGCGCAACAGGGGGCGCGGGAGCTGAAGCTTTCTTT
v_call: TRBV3-1/TRBV3-2; clone_size: .; j_call: TRBJ2-5; d_call: .; cdr3_aa: CASSDTTGMAETQYF; cdr3_nt: TGTGCCAGCAGCGATACTACAGGGATGGCGGAGACCCAGTACTTC
v_call: TRBV15; clone_size: .; j_call: TRBJ2-7; d_call: .; cdr3_aa: CATSRDRRGHEQYF; cdr3_nt: TGTGCCACCAGCAGAGATAGGAGGGGGCACGAGCAGTACTTT
v_call: TRBV3-1/TRBV3-2; clone_size: .; j_call: TRBJ1-5; d_call: .; cdr3_aa: CASSQDVRQGPRHF; cdr3_nt: TGTGCCAGCAGCCAAGATGTGCGGCAGGGGCCTCGTCATTTT
v_call: TRBV6-1; clone_size: .; j_call: TRBJ2-7; d_call: TRBD1; cdr3_aa: CASRRDSWSYEQYF; cdr3_nt: TGTGCCAGCAGGAGGGACAGCTGGTCCTACGAGCAGTACTTC
v_call: TRBV29-1; clone_size: .; j_call: TRBJ2-7; d_call: TRBD1; cdr3_aa: CSVETGGISSYEQYF; cdr3_nt: TGCAGCGTTGAAACAGGGGGGATAAGCTCCTACGAGCAGTACTTC
v_call: TRBV9; clone_size: .; j_call: TRBJ2-4; d_call: .; cdr3_aa: CASSVARTPWDIQYF; cdr3_nt: TGTGCCAGCAGCGTAGCGAGGACACCCTGGGACATTCAGTACTTC
v_call: TRBV20-1; clone_size: .; j_call: TRBJ2-3; d_call: TRBD2; cdr3_aa: CSARAGGALYF; cdr3_nt: TGCAGTGCTAGAGCCGGGGGGGCCTTGTATTTT
v_call: TRBV6-5; clone_size: .; j_call: TRBJ2-7; d_call: .; cdr3_aa: CASRDGTWSLVQYF; cdr3_nt: TGTGCCAGCAGAGACGGCACCTGGAGTTTAGTGCAGTACTTC
v_call: TRBV23-1; clone_size: .; j_call: TRBJ1-1; d_call: TRBD1; cdr3_aa: CASGQQGARETEAFF; cdr3_nt: TGCGCCAGCGGCCAACAGGGGGCGAGGGAGACTGAAGCTTTCTTT
v_call: TRBV21-1; clone_size: .; j_call: TRBJ1-1; d_call: .; cdr3_aa: CASSKVRKEGGAFF; cdr3_nt: TGTGCCAGCAGCAAAGTGCGTAAAGAGGGAGGAGCTTTCTTT